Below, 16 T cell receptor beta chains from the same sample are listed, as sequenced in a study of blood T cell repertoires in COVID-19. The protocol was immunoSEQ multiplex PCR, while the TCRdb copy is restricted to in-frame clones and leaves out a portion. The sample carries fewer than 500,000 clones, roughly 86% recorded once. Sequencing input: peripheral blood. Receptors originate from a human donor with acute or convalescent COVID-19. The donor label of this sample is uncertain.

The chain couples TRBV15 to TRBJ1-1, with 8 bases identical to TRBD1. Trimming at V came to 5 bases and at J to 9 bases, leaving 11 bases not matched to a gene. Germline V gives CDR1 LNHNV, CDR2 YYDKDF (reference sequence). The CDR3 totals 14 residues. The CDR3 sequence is CATSRRDRQTKAFF. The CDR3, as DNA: TGTGCCACCAGCCGCCGGGACAGGCAGACGAAAGCTTTCTTT.

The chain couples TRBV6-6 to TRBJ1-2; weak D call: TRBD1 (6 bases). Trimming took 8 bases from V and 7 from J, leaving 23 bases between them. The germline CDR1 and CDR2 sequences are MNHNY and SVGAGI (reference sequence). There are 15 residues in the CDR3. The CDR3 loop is CASRPQQGPRGGYTF. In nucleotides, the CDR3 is TGTGCCAGCCGACCACAACAGGGACCAAGGGGTGGCTACACCTTC.

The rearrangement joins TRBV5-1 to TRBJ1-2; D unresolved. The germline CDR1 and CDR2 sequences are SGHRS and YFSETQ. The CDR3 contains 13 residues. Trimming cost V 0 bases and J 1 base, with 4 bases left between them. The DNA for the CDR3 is TGCGCCAGCAGCTTGGACAATAACTATGGCTACACCTTC. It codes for CASSLDNNYGYTF.

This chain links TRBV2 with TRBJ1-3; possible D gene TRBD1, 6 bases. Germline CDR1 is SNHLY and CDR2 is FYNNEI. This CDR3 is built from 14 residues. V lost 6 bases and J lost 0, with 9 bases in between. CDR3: CASSVDSSGNTIYF. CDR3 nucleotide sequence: TGTGCCAGCAGCGTGGACAGCTCTGGAAACACCATATATTTT.

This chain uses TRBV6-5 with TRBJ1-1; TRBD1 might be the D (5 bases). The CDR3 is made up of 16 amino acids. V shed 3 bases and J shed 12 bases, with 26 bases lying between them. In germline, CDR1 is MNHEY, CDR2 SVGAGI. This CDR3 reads CASSYGAGPTIFWTFF. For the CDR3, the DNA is TGTGCCAGCAGTTATGGTGCGGGGCCTACCATCTTCTGGACTTTCTTT.

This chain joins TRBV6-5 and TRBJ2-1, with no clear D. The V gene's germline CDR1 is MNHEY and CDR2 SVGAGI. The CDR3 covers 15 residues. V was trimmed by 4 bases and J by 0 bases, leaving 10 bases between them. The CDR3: CASSSTLSSYNEQFF. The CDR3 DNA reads TGTGCCAGCAGTTCGACACTTAGCTCCTACAATGAGCAGTTCTTC.

The DNA of the CDR3 is TGTGCCAGCAGAAGACTAGCGGGGACTCAAGAGACCCAGTACTTC. This translates into CASRRLAGTQETQYF. This chain links TRBV2 with TRBJ2-5, with 11 bases lining up with TRBD2. This CDR3 comprises 15 residues. CDR1 is SNHLY, CDR2 FYNNEI, per germline. V shed 6 bases, J shed 2 bases, and the junction held 5 bases outside the gene matches.

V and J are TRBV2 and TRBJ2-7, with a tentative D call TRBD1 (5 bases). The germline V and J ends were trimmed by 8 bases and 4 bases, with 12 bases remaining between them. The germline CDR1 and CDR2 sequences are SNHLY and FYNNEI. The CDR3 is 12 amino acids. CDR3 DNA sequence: TGTGCCAGCGGGGCCGATTATTACGAGCAGTACTTC. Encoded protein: CASGADYYEQYF.

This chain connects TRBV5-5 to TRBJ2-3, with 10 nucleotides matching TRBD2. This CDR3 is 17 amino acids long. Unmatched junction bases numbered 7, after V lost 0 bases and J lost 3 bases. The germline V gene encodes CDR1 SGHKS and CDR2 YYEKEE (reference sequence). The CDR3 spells CASSLELAGVRTDTQYF. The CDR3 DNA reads TGTGCCAGCAGCTTGGAGCTAGCGGGAGTAAGGACAGATACGCAGTATTTT.

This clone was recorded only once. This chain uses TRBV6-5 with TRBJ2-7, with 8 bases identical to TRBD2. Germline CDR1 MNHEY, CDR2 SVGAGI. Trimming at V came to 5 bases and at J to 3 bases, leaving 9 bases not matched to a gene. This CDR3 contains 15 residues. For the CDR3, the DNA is TGTGCCAGCAGTCCTACTAGCGGAGGTCGCTACGAGCAGTACTTC. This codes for CASSPTSGGRYEQYF.

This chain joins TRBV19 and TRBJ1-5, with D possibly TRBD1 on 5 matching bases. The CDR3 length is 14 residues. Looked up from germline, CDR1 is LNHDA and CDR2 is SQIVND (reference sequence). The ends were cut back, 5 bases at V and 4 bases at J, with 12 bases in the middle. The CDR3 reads CASSFARGNQPQHF. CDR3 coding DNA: TGTGCCAGTAGTTTCGCCCGGGGGAATCAGCCCCAGCATTTT.

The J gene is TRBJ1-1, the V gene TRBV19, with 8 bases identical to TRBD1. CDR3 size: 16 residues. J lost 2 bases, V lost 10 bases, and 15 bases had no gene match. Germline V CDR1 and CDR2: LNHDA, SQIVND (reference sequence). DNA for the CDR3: TGTGCCACCTCCGACAGGGGAATGTTAGGAAACACTGAAGCTTTCTTT. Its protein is CATSDRGMLGNTEAFF.

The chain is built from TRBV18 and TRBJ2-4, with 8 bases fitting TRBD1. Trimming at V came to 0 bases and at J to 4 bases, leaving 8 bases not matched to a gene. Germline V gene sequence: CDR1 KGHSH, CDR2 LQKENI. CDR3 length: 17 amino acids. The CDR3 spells CASSPPYGQGLKNIQYF. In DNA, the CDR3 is TGTGCCAGCTCACCACCTTATGGACAGGGATTGAAAAACATTCAGTACTTC.

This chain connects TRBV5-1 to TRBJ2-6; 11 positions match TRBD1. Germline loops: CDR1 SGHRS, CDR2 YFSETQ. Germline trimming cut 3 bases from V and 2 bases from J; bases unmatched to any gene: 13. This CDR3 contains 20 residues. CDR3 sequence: CASSSTPLGQGGTGANVLTF. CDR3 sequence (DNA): TGCGCCAGCAGCTCGACCCCTCTGGGACAGGGGGGAACTGGGGCCAACGTCCTGACTTTC. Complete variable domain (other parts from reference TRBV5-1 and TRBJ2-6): KAGVTQTPRYLIKTRGQQVTLSCSPISGHRSVSWYQQTPGQGLQFLFEYFSETQRNKGNFPGRFSGRQFSNSRSEMNVSTLELGDSALYLCASSSTPLGQGGTGANVLTFGAGSRLTVL.

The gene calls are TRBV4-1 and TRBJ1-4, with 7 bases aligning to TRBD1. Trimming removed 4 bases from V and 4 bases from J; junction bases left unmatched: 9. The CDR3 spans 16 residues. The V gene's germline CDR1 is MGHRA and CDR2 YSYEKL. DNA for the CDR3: TGCGCCAGCAGCCCCGGCCCGGGGACAGATAATGAAAAACTGTTTTTT. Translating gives CASSPGPGTDNEKLFF.

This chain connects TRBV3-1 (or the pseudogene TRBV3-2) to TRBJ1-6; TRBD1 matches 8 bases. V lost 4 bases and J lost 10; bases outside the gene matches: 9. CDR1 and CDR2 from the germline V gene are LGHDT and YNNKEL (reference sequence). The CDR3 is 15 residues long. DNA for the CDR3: TGTGCCAGCAGCCCCCGGGACAGGACTAAGTCACCCCTCCACTTT. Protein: CASSPRDRTKSPLHF.